This T cell receptor beta chain came from a study of beta chain features in type 1 diabetes. Regarding the study as a whole: In the patient group, naive, central memory and Treg TCRB repertoires seemed more alike than in the healthy donor group. For Type 1 diabetes patients, all four CD4+ subsets carried TCRB CDR3s that were moderately but significantly shorter.

What was sequenced were expressed TCRB transcripts, since all of the isolated RNA had been reverse transcribed. TCRdb keeps only in-frame clones here, not all; method: immunoSEQ multiplex PCR. Of over 120,000 clones listed, 9.2% are singletons. Notes on this clone: Its target is not known.

CD45RO/CCR7/CD25/CD127/CD95/CD27 sorting isolated CD4+ naive, central memory, regulatory and stem cell-like memory cells. This CDR3 is built from 13 residues. Germline V CDR1 and CDR2: MNHEY, SVGAGI. V was clipped by 2 bases and J by 10 bases; unmatched bases: 7. The V and J genes are TRBV6-5 and TRBJ1-1, with TRBD1 matching 7 bases. The material sequenced was central memory CD4+ T cells from blood. This sequence was found in a man in his late teens or twenties in good health. Written as DNA, the CDR3 is TGTGCCAGCAGTTACGGCCTCTCAGGGGGAGCTTTCTTT. Protein sequence: CASSYGLSGGAFF.